These 18 T cell receptor beta chains were all obtained from the same sample, sequenced in a study of T cell clonality in common variable immunodeficiency. The data were produced by immunoSEQ multiplex PCR, yet TCRdb's version contains in-frame clones alone and is incomplete. The repertoire shows 42,000 or so clones, none seen only once; the top ten take over 1.1%. Sample: peripheral blood mononuclear cells. The receptors derive from a person aged 18-69 years in good health.

This clone was counted at least ten times. The observed sequence ends 3 residues before the CDR3 terminus, with the missing tail filled in from the germline J gene. The chain is built from TRBV5-5 and TRBJ2-3, with TRBD1 matching over 9 bases. V was clipped by 3 bases and J by 5 bases; unmatched bases: 7. Germline lookup yields CDR1 SGHKS and CDR2 YYEKEE (reference sequence). The CDR3 contains 15 residues. The covered CDR3 bases are TGTGCCAGCAGCTCATACAGGGGGCAGGGAGATACG. This codes for CASSSYRGQGDT. The whole CDR3 region reads CASSSYRGQGDTQYF.

This clone has ten or more counts. Read data end 3 residues before the CDR3 end; the end is taken from the germline J gene. This rearrangement joins TRBV7-8 to TRBJ2-7; TRBD2 matches at 10 bases. The CDR3 contains 16 residues. After removal of 11 bases from V and 6 bases from J, the junction contained 19 bases not matched to a gene. Per germline, CDR1 SGHVS and CDR2 FQNEAQ. The sequenced part of the CDR3 DNA is TGTGCCTCAGGAATAGGGCTAGCGGGAGTAGGGTTCGAG. It translates to CASGIGLAGVGFE. The entire CDR3 reads CASGIGLAGVGFEQYF.

This clone was seen ten or more times. The read ends 3 residues early relative to the CDR3; the germline J gene fills the gap. The chain employs TRBV7-2 and TRBJ1-5, with 9 bases aligning to TRBD1. The CDR3 extends over 15 amino acids. Germline CDR1 and CDR2: SGHTA and FQGNSA. The trim removed 5 bases at V and 7 bases at J, leaving 9 bases unmatched. Incomplete CDR3 DNA: TGTGCCAGCAGCCTATCGGGACAGGGCGGACAGCCC. As protein: CASSLSGQGGQP. The entire CDR3 protein reads CASSLSGQGGQPQHF.

Notes on this clone: The sequenced fragment ends 3 residues before the CDR3 boundary, so the rest is inferred from the germline J gene. V is TRBV2 and J is TRBJ1-4, with D perhaps matching TRBD1 (6 bases). CDR1 and CDR2 (germline): SNHLY, FYNNEI. V was pared by 6 bases and J by 5 bases, with 22 bases between. CDR3 length equals 17 residues. The DNA read from the CDR3 is TGTGCCAGCAGCGGAATGGGGGCACTCCCCCGAAATGAAAAA. Its translation: CASSGMGALPRNEK. The entire CDR3 protein reads CASSGMGALPRNEKLFF.

In this sample, this clone turned up many times. Here the CDR3 reads CASSQGRVGPYEQYF. CDR3 bases read: TGCGCCAGCAGCCAAGGCAGGGTCGGGCCCTACGAG. The chain uses TRBV4-1 and TRBJ2-7, with a weak D call TRBD1 (5 bases). The read is 3 residues too short to cover the CDR3 end, so that end is filled in from the germline J gene. The CDR3 is 15 residues long. Trimming cost V 1 base and J 2 bases, with 12 bases left between them. The germline CDR1 and CDR2 sequences are MGHRA and YSYEKL.

This clone came up many times. The read halts 3 residues ahead of the CDR3 end, with the missing end drawn from the germline J gene. The chain recombines TRBV20-1 with TRBJ1-2, with 7 bases fitting TRBD1. Trimming at V came to 3 bases and at J to 7 bases, leaving 8 bases not matched to a gene. CDR3 size: 13 residues. Germline V lookup: CDR1 DFQATT, CDR2 SNEGSKA (reference sequence). The part of the CDR3 DNA that was read is TGCAGTGCTAGGGGTGGGGCAGGGGGTGGC. Protein sequence: CSARGGAGGG. The CDR3, in full, reads CSARGGAGGGYTF.

At least ten counts were recorded for this clone. The CDR3 loop reads CASSRSGSPNEQFF. CDR3 DNA (partial): TGTGCCAGTAGTCGGAGCGGGAGCCCCAATGAG. J is TRBJ2-1 and V is TRBV19, with 8 bases lining up with TRBD2. The read stops 3 residues short of the end of the CDR3; the missing end is completed from the germline J gene. Germline V CDR1 and CDR2: LNHDA, SQIVND (reference sequence). Unmatched junction bases numbered 6, after V lost 5 bases and J lost 6 bases. CDR3 length: 14 amino acids. The full variable domain, in which reference TRBV19 and TRBJ2-1 provide the parts outside the CDR3, is DGGITQSPKYLFRKEGQNVTLSCEQNLNHDAMYWYRQDPGQGLRLIYYSQIVNDFQKGDIAEGYSVSREKKESFPLTVTSAQKNPTAFYLCASSRSGSPNEQFFGPGTRLTVL.

This clone was counted at least ten times. Read coverage stops 3 residues before the CDR3 terminus; the germline J gene supplies the remainder. This chain connects TRBV9 to TRBJ2-1, with D possibly being TRBD1 (5 bases). Germline V gene data show CDR1 as SGDLS and CDR2 as YYNGEE. V shed 3 bases and J shed 9 bases, with 13 bases lying between them. CDR3 length: 13 residues. CDR3 sequence reads: CASSGSKGFEQFF. The covered CDR3 bases are TGTGCCAGCAGCGGCTCCAAGGGGTTTGAG.

This clone has ten or more counts. Coverage ceases 3 residues before the CDR3 finishes, and the germline J gene fills in the end. V usage is TRBV18 and J usage is TRBJ2-1; 11 bases align to TRBD1. The V and J ends lost 4 bases and 5 bases, in that order; junction bases with no gene match: 4. The CDR3 is made up of 15 amino acids. From germline, CDR1 is KGHSH and CDR2 LQKENI. The CDR3 here is CASSRMGQGDNEQFF. The CDR3 bases that were read are TGTGCCAGCTCACGGATGGGACAGGGGGACAATGAG.

There are many counts of this clone. The read is 3 residues too short to cover the CDR3 end, so that end is filled in from the germline J gene. V gene TRBV5-6 combines with J gene TRBJ2-3; D is perhaps TRBD2 (5 bases). This CDR3 spans 12 amino acids. CDR1 SGHDT and CDR2 YYEEEE come from the germline V gene. CDR3 DNA, as far as it was read: TGTGCCAGCAGCTTGAAACTAGGGACG. This gives the protein CASSLKLGT. The CDR3 reads in full as CASSLKLGTQYF.

This clone was observed many times. With the read ending 3 residues before the CDR3 end, the germline J gene is used to fill in that end. The chain couples TRBV28 to TRBJ2-7, with D possibly matching TRBD2 (5 bases). The CDR3 length is 17 residues. Trimming stripped 5 bases from V and 0 bases from J, with 20 bases between. Germline assignment: CDR1 MDHEN and CDR2 SYDVKM. CDR3 sequence reads: CASSPTTRSDSSYEQYF. The CDR3 bases that were read are TGTGCCAGCAGTCCGACCACTAGGAGCGATAGCTCCTACGAG.

In this sample, this clone turned up many times. The CDR3 is cut off 3 residues early in the read; its end comes from the germline J gene. The chain employs TRBV28 and TRBJ2-4; no firm D call. Germline V gives CDR1 MDHEN, CDR2 SYDVKM. The CDR3 loop spans 14 amino acids. Trimming removed 5 bases from V and 0 bases from J, with 8 bases in between. The chain's CDR3 is CASSASGAKNIQYF. The part of the CDR3 DNA that was read is TGTGCCAGCAGTGCGTCGGGAGCCAAAAACATT.

On this clone: The sequence runs out 3 residues before the end of the CDR3; the remainder is reconstructed from the germline J gene. The J gene is TRBJ1-3, the V gene TRBV5-1; 7 bases are shared with TRBD1. Trimming at V came to 4 bases and at J to 2 bases, leaving 9 bases not matched to a gene. The germline CDR1 and CDR2 sequences are SGHRS and YFSETQ. The CDR3 has 16 residues. Here the CDR3 reads CASSNSGQHAGNTIYF. The sequenced CDR3 bases are TGCGCCAGCAGCAATTCGGGACAGCACGCTGGAAACACC.

This clone was found a few times. The read ends 3 residues shy of where the CDR3 ends; the end is completed using the germline J gene. The rearrangement uses TRBV19 and TRBJ2-2, with D possibly TRBD1 on 7 matching bases. Trimming pared 3 bases from V and 0 bases from J, leaving 11 bases between. CDR3 length: 16 residues. The germline V gene has CDR1 LNHDA and CDR2 SQIVND (reference sequence). The CDR3 here is CASSIPRGANTGELFF. Partial CDR3 DNA: TGTGCCAGTAGTATCCCCAGGGGGGCGAACACCGGGGAG.

Many counts were recorded for this clone. The read ends 3 residues before the CDR3 terminus; that terminus is restored from the germline J gene. The chain employs TRBV5-1 and TRBJ1-3; D possibly corresponds to TRBD1 (6 bases). The CDR3 sequence is 15 residues long. V gave up 0 bases and J gave up 5 bases, with 12 bases separating them. The germline gives CDR1 SGHRS, CDR2 YFSETQ. The sequenced part of the CDR3 DNA is TGCGCCAGCAGCTTGGCCGGGGGGGCGCGAAACACC. Translation gives CASSLAGGARNT. The entire CDR3 is CASSLAGGARNTIYF.

In this sample, this clone turned up many times. The CDR3 bases that were read are TGTGCCAGCAGCTTAGTTAGGGGGAGAGAGACC. It encodes CASSLVRGRET. In full, the CDR3 reads CASSLVRGRETQYF. This sequence joins TRBV7-2 and TRBJ2-5; TRBD1 might be the D (6 bases). The CDR3 goes on 3 residues after the read ends, and that part is filled in from the germline J gene. The CDR3 sequence is 14 residues long. V lost 1 base and J 4 bases, leaving 10 bases between the germline ends. In germline, CDR1 is SGHTA, CDR2 FQGNSA.

In this sample, this clone turned up many times. The CDR3 end falls 3 residues outside the read, so it is completed with the germline J gene. The chain uses TRBV14 and TRBJ1-2, with a tentative D call TRBD1 (5 bases). Germline assignment: CDR1 SGHDN and CDR2 FVKESK. The CDR3 runs 14 residues. The covered CDR3 bases are TGTGCCAGCAGCCAAGGACAGCGCTCCTACGAC. Encoded protein: CASSQGQRSYD. The complete CDR3 sequence is CASSQGQRSYDYTF.

The sample holds many counts of this clone. The read stops 3 residues short of the end of the CDR3; the missing end is completed from the germline J gene. The chain employs TRBV7-3 and TRBJ2-1, with 7 bases aligning to TRBD2. CDR1 is SGHTA, CDR2 FQGTGA, per germline. Losses at the gene ends were 1 base for V and 3 bases for J; bases not matched to a gene: 12. This CDR3 region has 18 residues. The CDR3 loop reads CASSLNPVGRGNYNEQFF. CDR3 DNA, as far as it was read: TGTGCCAGCAGCTTAAATCCCGTGGGGCGGGGGAACTACAATGAG.